The subject of this entry is one T cell receptor (beta chain). There are 14 residues in the CDR3. V lost 3 bases and J lost 7, with 13 bases in between. CDR1 and CDR2 (germline): SGHNT, YYREEE (reference sequence). These data are taken from a study of glioma-infiltrating T cells. Amplification of TCR alpha and beta CDR3 regions from RNA used iRepertoire nested multiplex PCR. TCRdb itself ran the multiplex PCR reads through MiXCR, one entry per CDR3 protein. The data show about 3,800 distinct CDR3 sequences, 25% to 40% seen once. The V and J genes are TRBV5-4 and TRBJ1-4, with D perhaps matching TRBD1 (5 bases). The sequencing input was glioma tissue, nonneoplastic brain tissue, or PBMCs (not recorded which). This TCR was recovered from a human donor with low-grade glioma or glioblastoma, undergoing nonglioma brain surgery, or in good health (not recorded which). CDR3 nucleotides: TGTGCCAGCAGCTGGGGGGGGTCTCGTGAAAAACTGTTTTTT. Protein product: CASSWGGSREKLFF.